The TCR beta chain described here comes from a study of cytomegalovirus exposure and HLA in healthy donors. Study-wide findings and caveats: Overall, about 160 TCR beta chains were annotated as cytomegalovirus-associated. The majority of TCR sequences were rare, yet some public TCRs appeared in many donors. Trimming of TCR beta V- and J-genes showed a link, identified in a later analysis, to a missense DCLRE1C variant.

Use of 60 Vbeta and 13 Jbeta primers characterized the PCR. Using immunoSEQ multiplex PCR, the repertoire was profiled, and TCRdb retains in-frame clones only, with some absent. The table lists 150,000 or so clones, more than 60% of them singletons. Comment on this clone: As yet, its antigen is unknown.

The V gene end was trimmed by 6 bases and the J gene end by 3 bases; junction bases not matched to a gene: 3. Germline-derived CDR1 and CDR2 are SEHNR and FQNEAQ (reference sequence). The CDR3 extends over 14 amino acids. The origin of this receptor is a woman aged 40-49 years in good health and CMV-seronegative. The sample taken for sequencing was PBMCs. V is TRBV7-9 and J is TRBJ2-1; 9 nucleotides match TRBD1. CDR3 coding DNA: TGTGCCAGCAGGGACAGGGGCGGCTACAATGAGCAGTTCTTC. Translating it yields CASRDRGGYNEQFF. Full variable domain (missing parts from reference TRBV7-9 and TRBJ2-1): DTGVSQNPRHKITKRGQNVTFRCDPISEHNRLYWYRQTLGQGPEFLTYFQNEAQLEKSRLLSDRFSAERPKGSFSTLEIQRTEQGDSAMYLCASRDRGGYNEQFFGPGTRLTVL.